This TCR beta chain originates from a study of T cell responses to AZD1222 COVID-19 vaccine. Sequenced by immunoSEQ multiplex PCR; TCRdb stores in-frame clones only, minus some. Among around 120,000 clones listed, more than 85% were seen once. On this clone itself: This sample includes further DNA sequences coding for the same CDR3.

Sequencing used peripheral blood, obtained 28 days after the second AZD1222 dose. The TCR sequence derives from an adult who received the AZD1222 COVID-19 vaccine.

The CDR3 nucleotides read TGTGCCAGCAGCCCTGGGCCTACCGGGGAGCTGTTTTTT. Protein product: CASSPGPTGELFF. V usage is TRBV11-3 and J usage is TRBJ2-2; D uncertain. Germline CDR1 reads SGHNT; CDR2 reads YENEEA. V was trimmed by 5 bases and J by 5 bases, leaving 9 bases between them. The CDR3 length is 13 residues.